This T cell receptor beta chain emerged from a study of molecular identifiers for immune sequencing clone quantification (dated by TCRdb to the late 2010s). Study-level background: For a replicate experiment, the RNA from either approximately 20,000 or 100,000 naive CD8 T cells was divided into five aliquots, and four of those aliquots went on to sequencing. The study was a methods study using CD8 T cells to benchmark molecular-identifier clustering-based TCR repertoire sequencing (MIDCIRS) and TCR RNA copy counting.

Beyond this particular receptor, the publication reports: When barcode sub-clustering was not used, chimeric consensus sequences inflated TCR diversity, with chimeras reaching as high as 47%. Identical TCR molecules sharing a barcode could cause highly expanded clone sizes to be underestimated. Naive libraries contained spiked-in Jurkat TCR RNA (around eleven copies' worth), which is not part of the donor repertoire. In CMV-specific effector cells, clones with more than 20 RNA copies contained over 97% of molecules, whereas in naive cells such clones contained under 1% of molecules. Modeling indicated around 3 TCR RNA copies recovered per cell, compared with around 10 by digital PCR, which implies a capture efficiency of 25% to 35%. A single cell's worth of spiked-in Jurkat TCR RNA was reported detectable even among one million naive CD8 T cells.

The method behind the library was PCR. The data were produced on a NextSeq 500. Preparation of bulk TCR libraries followed a previously described approach, with the TCR primers listed in Table S5. Purification of total RNA was performed with the Qiagen AllPrep DNA/RNA kit. Before analysis, reads from multiple sequencing runs of the same library were pooled. On the authors' methods: Reads were retained only if an exact TCR constant sequence was present, and the retained reads were trimmed to 150 nt and grouped according to their 12-nt molecular barcodes. Reads inside each barcode group were sub-clustered using a 15% Levenshtein threshold, and a quality-weighted consensus sequence was constructed for each RNA molecule. Non-functional sequences were discarded, and so were lower-count sequences lying one edit away from another sequence. Barcode sub-clusters with fewer than 20% of the maximum read count were removed, based on fitting two negative binomial distributions. Starting from the raw public reads, TCRdb applied fastp trimming at Q25, assembled clones with MiXCR and retained in-frame beta chains. Every distinct CDR3 protein forms one entry, paired with its most common genes and DNA. These V and J calls are TCRdb output, not the study's own analysis. Counted in this sample were 90,000 to 120,000 distinct CDR3 sequences; roughly a third of them appeared once. Jointly, the top ten make up around 4.2% of the sample.

The CDR3 sequence runs 13 residues, both termini included. Here the CDR3 DNA is all that survives: 39 bases in frame from base 1. At the junction V is shortened by 8 bases and J by 3 bases, with 12 bases in between. From the germline V gene (reference sequence), CDR1 is MNHEY and CDR2 is SMNVEV. In regard to this clonotype: Its target antigen remains unknown. Since no conserved phenylalanine or tryptophan closes the CDR3, a read error is the likely cause.

Naive CD8 T cell libraries were made from about 21,000 to 970,000 sorted cells using 10%, 30% or 50% of purified RNA. Naive CD8 T cells, defined as CD8+CD4-CCR7+CD45RA+, were FACS-sorted into RLT Plus buffer on a BD FACSAria II. To test detection sensitivity, Jurkat RNA equivalent to nine to ten TCR copies was spiked into samples of about 18,000-1,000,000 naive CD8 T cells. Enrichment of CD8 T cells was performed with RosetteSep CD8+ T Cell Enrichment Cocktail and Ficoll-Paque, after which ACK red cell lysis was carried out. This TCR was sampled from a human donor in good health. Some libraries in this study had Jurkat cell RNA spiked in. Material: naive CD8+ T cells from blood, with Jurkat cell RNA spiked in. Interpreted using the paper, the cell subset or site label stands for: FACS-sorted CD8+CD4-CCR7+CD45RA+ naive T cells. This chain joins TRBV27 to TRBJ2-3; the D segment cannot be called with confidence. The DNA sequence is TGTGCCAGCCGGTCCCTGGGGACAGATACGCAGTATTAT. Its protein product is CASRSLGTDTQYY.